This entry lists 23 T cell receptor beta chains sequenced from one sample in a study of T cell responses to AZD1222 COVID-19 vaccine. This table comes from immunoSEQ multiplex PCR, and its TCRdb copy is limited to in-frame clones, with some not included. The sample lists 150,000 or so clones; about 91% were seen once. The sequencing used peripheral blood, collected 28 days after the second AZD1222 dose. Every receptor here comes from an adult who received the AZD1222 COVID-19 vaccine.

This chain joins TRBV19 and TRBJ2-1, with D tentatively TRBD2 (7 bases). V shed 5 bases and J shed 8 bases, with 19 bases lying between them. The CDR3 length is 15 residues. Germline V gives CDR1 LNHDA, CDR2 SQIVND (reference sequence). CDR3 loop: CASSSIWRGRHEQFF. The CDR3 coding sequence is TGTGCCAGTAGTTCCATATGGCGGGGGCGACATGAGCAGTTCTTC.

The chain has TRBV5-4 and TRBJ2-7, with D perhaps being TRBD1 or TRBD2 (5 bases each). Germline V CDR1 and CDR2: SGHNT, YYREEE (reference sequence). CDR3 length: 14 residues. V lost 3 bases and J 2 bases, leaving 12 bases between the germline ends. The CDR3 DNA is TGTGCCAGCAGCTCCGGGACCCAAACCTACGAGCAGTACTTC. The encoded protein is CASSSGTQTYEQYF.

This clone was counted only a few times. The chain has TRBV19 and TRBJ2-7, with 10 positions matching TRBD1. Trimming at V came to 3 bases and at J to 5 bases, leaving 10 bases not matched to a gene. CDR1 LNHDA and CDR2 SQIVND come from the germline V gene (reference sequence). The CDR3 totals 16 residues. Here the CDR3 DNA reads TGTGCCAGTAGTATCGCCAGGGGACAGGGGAGGAACGAGCAGTACTTC. This translates into CASSIARGQGRNEQYF.

V usage is TRBV7-7 and J usage is TRBJ2-1; 9 positions match TRBD2. This CDR3 has 14 residues. Trimming took 4 bases from V and 5 from J; bases not matched to a gene: 3. Germline assignment: CDR1 SSHAT and CDR2 FNYEAQ (reference sequence). The DNA of the CDR3 is TGTGCCAGCAGCTCTGCGGGGGGGCACAATGAGCAGTTCTTC. Its protein product is CASSSAGGHNEQFF.

The chain uses TRBV18 and TRBJ2-3, with 7 bases lining up with TRBD1. Trimming at V came to 10 bases and at J to 4 bases, leaving 8 bases not matched to a gene. Per the germline V gene, CDR1 is KGHSH and CDR2 is LQKENI. The CDR3 is 13 amino acids. CDR3 amino acids: CATTGQESDTQYF. DNA for the CDR3: TGTGCCACCACAGGACAGGAGTCAGATACGCAGTATTTT.

The chain carries TRBV7-3 and TRBJ2-2; 7 bases are shared with TRBD1. This CDR3 is built from 16 residues. V lost 2 bases, J lost 4 bases, and 7 bases stayed unmatched. Per the germline V gene, CDR1 is SGHTA and CDR2 is FQGTGA. The CDR3 spells CASSLSPPGGTGELFF. Here the CDR3 DNA reads TGTGCCAGCAGCTTATCCCCGCCAGGGGGCACCGGGGAGCTGTTTTTT.

DNA of the CDR3: TGTGCCAGCAGCCAAGATCTGGCCGGAAACTATGGCTACACCTTC. It codes for CASSQDLAGNYGYTF. This chain links TRBV3-1 (or the pseudogene TRBV3-2) with TRBJ1-2; the D is unclear. The germline V gene encodes CDR1 LGHDT and CDR2 YNNKEL (reference sequence). The CDR3 loop spans 15 amino acids. The germline V and J ends were trimmed by 0 bases and 2 bases, with 10 bases remaining between them.

This clone came up a few times. This chain connects TRBV14 to TRBJ1-2, with D perhaps TRBD1 (6 bases). V was clipped by 4 bases and J by 7 bases, with 25 bases between them. The CDR3 covers 17 residues. From germline, CDR1 is SGHDN and CDR2 FVKESK. The CDR3 DNA reads TGTGCCAGCAGCCCCGTCATCGGGGGGCAGGAACTAAGTGGCTACACCTTC. Residues: CASSPVIGGQELSGYTF.

The chain couples TRBV19 to TRBJ2-1, with TRBD2 identical over 7 bases. The CDR3 is made up of 14 amino acids. The germline CDR1 and CDR2 sequences are LNHDA and SQIVND (reference sequence). Losses at the gene ends were 9 bases for V and 5 bases for J; bases not matched to a gene: 10. This CDR3 reads CASRGLVWDNEQFF. CDR3 nucleotides: TGTGCCAGCAGAGGACTAGTTTGGGACAATGAGCAGTTCTTC.

The CDR3 nucleotides are TGTGCCAGCAGCCGCGAGGCCGGCTATGGCTACACCTTC. It encodes CASSREAGYGYTF. The rearrangement links TRBV7-9 to TRBJ1-2; D is undetermined. With 5 bases removed from V and 4 bases from J, the gap between germline ends came to 11 bases. Germline CDR1 is SEHNR and CDR2 is FQNEAQ (reference sequence). This CDR3 region has 13 residues. The full variable domain, its missing parts supplied by reference TRBV7-9 and TRBJ1-2, is DTGVSQNPRHKITKRGQNVTFRCDPISEHNRLYWYRQTLGQGPEFLTYFQNEAQLEKSRLLSDRFSAERPKGSFSTLEIQRTEQGDSAMYLCASSREAGYGYTFGSGTRLTVV.

The rearrangement uses TRBV7-2 and TRBJ2-5; 9 bases match TRBD2. The CDR3 spans 15 residues. Germline CDR1 is SGHTA and CDR2 is FQGNSA. The trim removed 3 bases at V and 4 bases at J, leaving 6 bases unmatched. The CDR3 here is CASSLGRGGPETQYF. Here the CDR3 DNA reads TGTGCCAGCAGCTTGGGGCGGGGGGGCCCAGAGACCCAGTACTTC.

The chain carries TRBV7-9 and TRBJ1-2; 8 bases are shared with TRBD1. Germline lookup yields CDR1 SEHNR and CDR2 FQNEAQ (reference sequence). V was clipped by 1 base and J by 1 base; unmatched bases: 2. The CDR3 length is 15 residues. CDR3 sequence (DNA): TGTGCCAGCAGCTTAGAAGGACAGGGTAACTATGGCTACACCTTC. This codes for CASSLEGQGNYGYTF.

The chain carries TRBV27 and TRBJ1-5; no clear D gene. V dropped 0 bases and J dropped 5 bases, with 11 bases sitting between them. Germline CDR1 and CDR2: MNHEY and SMNVEV (reference sequence). The length of the CDR3 is 15 residues. The CDR3 DNA is TGTGCCAGCAGTTTATCGGACGCTCGGGATCAGCCCCAGCATTTT. The encoded protein is CASSLSDARDQPQHF.

The V and J genes are TRBV5-1 and TRBJ2-3, with D maybe TRBD1 (6 bases). The germline CDR1 and CDR2 sequences are SGHRS and YFSETQ. The CDR3 runs to 15 residues. V lost 4 bases, J lost 2 bases, and 14 bases lay in between. The CDR3 here is CASSRGTLNTDTQYF. The CDR3 coding sequence is TGCGCCAGCAGCCGAGGGACACTTAACACAGATACGCAGTATTTT.

This chain uses TRBV19 with TRBJ1-1; the D is unclear. Trimming stripped 1 base from V and 7 bases from J, with 4 bases between. The CDR3 runs to 11 residues. The germline CDR1 and CDR2 sequences are LNHDA and SQIVND (reference sequence). DNA of the CDR3: TGTGCCAGTAGTATAGGGGGTGAAGCTTTCTTT. It specifies CASSIGGEAFF.

The rearrangement links TRBV3-1 (or the pseudogene TRBV3-2) to TRBJ1-5, with D unresolved. The CDR3 has 14 amino acids. CDR1 and CDR2 from the germline V gene are LGHDT and YNNKEL (reference sequence). The V end was cut by 1 base, the J end by 2 bases, with 6 bases between. CDR3 nucleotide sequence: TGTGCCAGCAGCCAAGGGCAGGGCAATCAGCCCCAGCATTTT. Its protein is CASSQGQGNQPQHF.

This clone was seen once. The chain carries TRBV2 and TRBJ1-2; D gene unclear. V lost 4 bases and J 8 bases, leaving 23 bases between the germline ends. The CDR3 extends over 16 amino acids. Germline CDR1 SNHLY, CDR2 FYNNEI. The CDR3 coding sequence is TGTGCCAGCAGTGGTAAAAGGGCAACCACCTTTGGGGGCTACACCTTC. It yields the protein CASSGKRATTFGGYTF.

This clone was detected only once. This chain links TRBV5-6 with TRBJ1-2; TRBD1 might be the D (5 bases). V gave up 4 bases and J gave up 4 bases, with 11 bases separating them. The germline gives CDR1 SGHDT, CDR2 YYEEEE. This CDR3 spans 13 amino acids. The CDR3 coding sequence is TGTGCCAGCAGCATGGACACCCTCTATGGCTACACCTTC. This translates into CASSMDTLYGYTF.

This rearrangement joins TRBV19 to TRBJ2-2; no firm D call. This CDR3 region has 14 residues. The germline CDR1 and CDR2 sequences are LNHDA and SQIVND (reference sequence). V was cut by 3 bases and J by 2 bases, with 7 bases left in between. The CDR3: CASSMRRNTGELFF. CDR3 nucleotides: TGTGCCAGTAGTATGCGTAGAAACACCGGGGAGCTGTTTTTT. Together with reference TRBV19 and TRBJ2-2, the CDR3 gives the full variable domain: DGGITQSPKYLFRKEGQNVTLSCEQNLNHDAMYWYRQDPGQGLRLIYYSQIVNDFQKGDIAEGYSVSREKKESFPLTVTSAQKNPTAFYLCASSMRRNTGELFFGEGSRLTVL.

V and J are TRBV6-1 and TRBJ2-7; no clear D gene. The CDR3 covers 14 residues. V was shortened by 1 base and J by 1 base, with 8 bases between the two germline ends. Germline V lookup: CDR1 MNHNS, CDR2 SASEGT. The CDR3 DNA follows: TGTGCCAGCAGTGAAGAGCTCAGGTCCTACGAGCAGTACTTC. This gives the protein CASSEELRSYEQYF.

This clone has a single count. The rearrangement links TRBV9 to TRBJ1-5; D uncertain. Germline lookup yields CDR1 SGDLS and CDR2 YYNGEE. This CDR3 has 14 residues. Trimming removed 0 bases from V and 13 bases from J, with 17 bases in between. The CDR3 DNA follows: TGTGCCAGCAGCGTAGCGGGCACCGATACCGTACAGCATTTT. Residues: CASSVAGTDTVQHF.

The chain couples TRBV3-1 (or the pseudogene TRBV3-2) to TRBJ1-2, with 7 positions matching TRBD1. Germline-derived CDR1 and CDR2 are LGHDT and YNNKEL (reference sequence). Trimming at V came to 1 base and at J to 0 bases, leaving 2 bases not matched to a gene. There are 15 residues in the CDR3. The CDR3 here is CASSQGTGANYGYTF. DNA of the CDR3: TGTGCCAGCAGCCAAGGAACAGGGGCTAACTATGGCTACACCTTC.

This clone has just a few counts. This chain joins TRBV7-6 and TRBJ2-6; possible D gene TRBD1, 5 bases. CDR3 size: 19 residues. The V end was cut by 1 base, the J end by 1 base, with 17 bases between. CDR1 and CDR2 from the germline V gene are SGHVS and FNYEAQ. The CDR3 DNA is TGTGCCAGCAGCTTAGGTCCCGGTGTAGCAGGGTCTGGGGCCAACGTCCTGACTTTC. It encodes CASSLGPGVAGSGANVLTF.